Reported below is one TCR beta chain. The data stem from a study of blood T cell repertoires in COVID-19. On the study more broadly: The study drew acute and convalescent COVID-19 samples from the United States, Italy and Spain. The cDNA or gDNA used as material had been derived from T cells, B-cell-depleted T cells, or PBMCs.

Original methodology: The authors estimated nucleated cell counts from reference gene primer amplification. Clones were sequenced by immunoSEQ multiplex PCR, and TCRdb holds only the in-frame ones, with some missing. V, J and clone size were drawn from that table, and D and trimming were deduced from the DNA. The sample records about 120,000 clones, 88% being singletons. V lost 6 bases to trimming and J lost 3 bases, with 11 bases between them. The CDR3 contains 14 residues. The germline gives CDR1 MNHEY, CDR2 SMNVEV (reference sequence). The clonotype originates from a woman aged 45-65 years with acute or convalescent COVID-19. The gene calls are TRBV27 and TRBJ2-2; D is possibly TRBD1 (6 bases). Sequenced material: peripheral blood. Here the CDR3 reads CASRKQGYTGELFF. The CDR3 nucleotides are TGTGCCAGCAGAAAACAGGGATACACCGGGGAGCTGTTTTTT.